Sequencing of this T cell receptor (beta chain) was carried out in a study of graft-versus-host responses after intestinal transplantation. Only in-frame clones appear in the TCRdb table, and some are missing; sequencing was by immunoSEQ multiplex PCR. The sample has 9,500 to 14,000 clones; about 80% are singletons. The germline CDR1 and CDR2 sequences are DFQATT and SNEGSKA (reference sequence). The V and J ends lost 3 bases and 2 bases respectively, with 5 bases between them. CDR3 length equals 11 residues. The chain uses TRBV20-1 and TRBJ2-7; D call uncertain. This TCR was sampled from a human patient who received an intestinal transplant, so some T cells may come from the graft donor. Sample: PBMCs, taken 494 days after intestinal transplant. CDR3 coding DNA: TGCAGTGCTAGTGGGACCTACGAGCAGTACTTC. It codes for CSASGTYEQYF.